A single sample gave rise to the 23 T cell receptor beta chains below, sequenced in a study of blood T cell repertoires in COVID-19 (TCRdb year 2020). The library was obtained by the immunoSEQ multiplex PCR assay. TCRdb carries this immuneACCESS record with in-frame sequences only. Its versions omit some clonotypes, under half of them owing to an unresolved V gene in the studies checked, with the rest unexplained. The sample has some 170,000 clones on record, more than 75% of them singletons. The ten biggest clones cover around 7.9% of the sample. Material for sequencing was peripheral blood. The receptors shown here come from a woman aged 50 to 65 with active or convalescent COVID-19.

The chain recombines TRBV3-1 (or the pseudogene TRBV3-2) with TRBJ2-7; 8 bases are a match to TRBD2. The CDR3 has 15 amino acids. V was clipped by 2 bases and J by 1 base; unmatched bases: 4. CDR1 and CDR2 from the germline V gene are LGHDT and YNNKEL (reference sequence). The CDR3 DNA follows: TGTGCCAGCAGCCAAAACGGGGGGGCGTCCTACGAGCAGTACTTC. The encoded protein is CASSQNGGASYEQYF.

V is TRBV30 and J is TRBJ2-1, with TRBD1 matching over 11 bases. CDR1 is GTSNPN, CDR2 SVGIG, per germline (reference sequence). The CDR3 has 15 residues. With V trimmed by 0 bases and J by 6 bases, 4 bases remained unmatched. CDR3 nucleotide sequence: TGTGCCTGGAGTGTACTCGGGACAGGGGGCAATGAGCAGTTCTTC. It yields the protein CAWSVLGTGGNEQFF.

This chain uses TRBV5-1 with TRBJ2-1, with D tentatively TRBD2 (6 bases). This CDR3 is 14 amino acids long. V was shortened by 4 bases and J by 8 bases, with 16 bases between the two germline ends. Per the germline V gene, CDR1 is SGHRS and CDR2 is YFSETQ. CDR3 bases: TGCGCCAGCAGCGCCGGGACTTTTGCTTATGAGCAGTTCTTC. It encodes CASSAGTFAYEQFF. Using reference TRBV5-1 and TRBJ2-1 for the parts outside the CDR3, the full variable domain is KAGVTQTPRYLIKTRGQQVTLSCSPISGHRSVSWYQQTPGQGLQFLFEYFSETQRNKGNFPGRFSGRQFSNSRSEMNVSTLELGDSALYLCASSAGTFAYEQFFGPGTRLTVL.

CDR3 bases: TGTGCCAGCAGCCAAGATACGGGTGATTTTACAGATACGCAGTATTTT. Translation gives CASSQDTGDFTDTQYF. The chain employs TRBV3-1 (or the pseudogene TRBV3-2) and TRBJ2-3; D unclear. Trimming pared 0 bases from V and 3 bases from J, leaving 13 bases between. The CDR3 totals 16 residues. In germline, CDR1 is LGHDT, CDR2 YNNKEL (reference sequence).

The chain uses TRBV5-4 and TRBJ2-7; 9 bases are a match to TRBD1. Trimming took 4 bases from V and 4 from J; bases not matched to a gene: 9. CDR3 length: 15 amino acids. CDR1 is SGHNT, CDR2 YYREEE, per germline (reference sequence). Written as DNA, the CDR3 is TGTGCCAGCAGCGAAACAGGGGGCAGGAGGTACGAGCAGTACTTC. Translating gives CASSETGGRRYEQYF.

This clone was seen a handful of times. The V gene is TRBV3-1 (or the pseudogene TRBV3-2), the J gene TRBJ1-5; 8 positions agree with TRBD1. The junction had 3 bases not matched to a gene; V was cut back by 3 bases and J by 2 bases. Germline CDR1 reads LGHDT; CDR2 reads YNNKEL (reference sequence). This CDR3 contains 15 residues. Here the CDR3 DNA reads TGTGCCAGCAGCCAGGGGGGACAGGGCAATCAGCCCCAGCATTTT. Protein sequence: CASSQGGQGNQPQHF.

There are a few counts of this clone. The chain couples TRBV6-5 to TRBJ1-2, with D maybe TRBD1 (5 bases). The CDR3 runs 15 residues. Germline CDR1 and CDR2: MNHEY and SVGAGI. Deletions cut 6 bases from V and 4 bases from J, with 18 bases between. CDR3: CASRAEAGRPYGYTF. The CDR3, as DNA: TGTGCCAGCAGGGCCGAAGCGGGACGCCCCTATGGCTACACCTTC.

This chain joins TRBV10-3 and TRBJ2-5, with D tentatively TRBD1 (6 bases). The germline V and J ends were trimmed by 5 bases and 3 bases, with 10 bases remaining between them. This CDR3 has 13 amino acids. CDR1 is ENHRY, CDR2 SYGVKD, per germline. CDR3 protein: CAISQTGEETQYF. In DNA, the CDR3 is TGTGCCATCAGTCAGACAGGAGAAGAGACCCAGTACTTC.

The CDR3 loop is CASSFRDRDSPLHF. The CDR3 nucleotides read TGTGCCAGCAGCTTCCGGGACAGGGATTCACCCCTCCACTTT. The chain recombines TRBV9 with TRBJ1-6, with 9 bases identical to TRBD1. Germline values: CDR1 SGDLS, CDR2 YYNGEE. This CDR3 contains 14 residues. The trim removed 4 bases at V and 8 bases at J, leaving 4 bases unmatched.

The V gene is TRBV11-1, the J gene TRBJ1-1, with D possibly TRBD1 on 6 matching bases. Germline lookup yields CDR1 SGHAT and CDR2 FQDESV (reference sequence). The CDR3 has 13 residues. The V end was cut by 6 bases, the J end by 9 bases, with 17 bases between. CDR3: CASSRDRLGQAFF. The CDR3 region has the DNA TGTGCCAGCAGTCGCGACAGGTTGGGGCAAGCTTTCTTT.

The V and J genes are TRBV6-5 and TRBJ2-2; 9 bases are a match to TRBD2. The germline V gene has CDR1 MNHEY and CDR2 SVGAGI. Losses at the gene ends were 11 bases for V and 8 bases for J; bases not matched to a gene: 6. This CDR3 has 12 residues. The CDR3 reads CAGHSGGGELFF. The CDR3 DNA sequence: TGTGCCGGTCATAGCGGGGGAGGGGAGCTGTTTTTT.

The chain employs TRBV6-6 and TRBJ2-5; D is perhaps TRBD1 (6 bases). The CDR3 length is 16 residues. V was cut by 4 bases and J by 4 bases, with 19 bases left in between. Germline-derived CDR1 and CDR2 are MNHNY and SVGAGI (reference sequence). The CDR3 DNA reads TGTGCCAGCAGTTCCCCAGACAGGATTTTGGTAGAGACCCAGTACTTC. It translates to CASSSPDRILVETQYF.

The rearrangement joins TRBV6-2 or TRBV6-3 to TRBJ1-2, with unresolved D. The length of the CDR3 is 16 residues. V lost 2 bases and J lost 5, with 18 bases in between. From germline, CDR1 is MNHEY and CDR2 SVGEGT. The CDR3 nucleotides are TGTGCCAGCAGTTACACTATCTCCCAATCGGGATATGGCTACACCTTC. This sequence encodes CASSYTISQSGYGYTF.

This chain uses TRBV30 with TRBJ2-1; 10 positions agree with TRBD2. Germline V gene sequence: CDR1 GTSNPN, CDR2 SVGIG (reference sequence). This CDR3 spans 14 amino acids. The junction had 9 bases not matched to a gene; V was cut back by 2 bases and J by 11 bases. The CDR3 reads CAWSFTGTSAKQFF. DNA of the CDR3: TGTGCCTGGAGTTTTACCGGGACTAGCGCGAAGCAGTTCTTC.

This rearrangement joins TRBV5-1 to TRBJ2-7; the match to TRBD2 covers 8 bases. The junction had 5 bases not matched to a gene; V was cut back by 4 bases and J by 2 bases. This CDR3 comprises 14 residues. Germline CDR1 reads SGHRS; CDR2 reads YFSETQ. The CDR3 nucleotides are TGCGCCAGCAGCCATAGCGGGGCCACCTACGAGCAGTACTTC. It translates to CASSHSGATYEQYF. The complete variable domain, with remaining parts taken from reference TRBV5-1 and TRBJ2-7, reads KAGVTQTPRYLIKTRGQQVTLSCSPISGHRSVSWYQQTPGQGLQFLFEYFSETQRNKGNFPGRFSGRQFSNSRSEMNVSTLELGDSALYLCASSHSGATYEQYFGPGTRLTVT.

V usage is TRBV7-9 and J usage is TRBJ1-1, with TRBD1 matching over 8 bases. The J segment lost 4 bases and the V segment lost 5 bases, leaving 9 bases of the junction unmatched. The CDR3 loop spans 15 amino acids. CDR1 SEHNR and CDR2 FQNEAQ come from the germline V gene (reference sequence). The CDR3 DNA is TGTGCCAGCAGCGACAGCGGACAGGGTGGCACTGAAGCTTTCTTT. This encodes CASSDSGQGGTEAFF. Full variable domain (rest looked up from reference TRBV7-9 and TRBJ1-1): DTGVSQNPRHKITKRGQNVTFRCDPISEHNRLYWYRQTLGQGPEFLTYFQNEAQLEKSRLLSDRFSAERPKGSFSTLEIQRTEQGDSAMYLCASSDSGQGGTEAFFGQGTRLTVV.

The chain is built from TRBV7-2 and TRBJ1-1, with D hard to call. Germline V CDR1 and CDR2: SGHTA, FQGNSA. The CDR3 contains 14 residues. Between the trimmed V and J ends, which lost 4 bases and 4 bases, there was a span of 13 bases. CDR3 region: CASSSRGESTEAFF. CDR3 sequence (DNA): TGTGCCAGCAGCTCAAGAGGAGAGAGCACTGAAGCTTTCTTT.

This chain connects TRBV7-2 to TRBJ2-1; 8 bases match TRBD1. The CDR3 runs 15 residues. From germline, CDR1 is SGHTA and CDR2 FQGNSA. The V segment lost 1 base and the J segment 5 bases; nucleotides outside the gene matches: 4. This chain's CDR3 is CASSLDQGAHNEQFF. The CDR3 DNA reads TGTGCCAGCAGCTTAGACCAGGGGGCCCACAATGAGCAGTTCTTC.

This clone was seen once. This rearrangement joins TRBV18 to TRBJ1-1; D is uncertain. Germline V gives CDR1 KGHSH, CDR2 LQKENI. CDR3 length: 14 amino acids. V lost 3 bases and J 3 bases, leaving 11 bases between the germline ends. The CDR3 spells CASSPNGGDTEAFF. The CDR3 nucleotides read TGTGCCAGCTCACCGAACGGCGGGGACACTGAAGCTTTCTTT.

This sequence joins TRBV7-6 and TRBJ1-1; unclear D gene. The CDR3 is 13 residues long. CDR1 and CDR2 (germline): SGHVS, FNYEAQ. V was pared by 6 bases and J by 3 bases, with 11 bases between. The CDR3 DNA is TGTGCCAGCAGGCTAGCCGCAGACACTGAAGCTTTCTTT. As protein: CASRLAADTEAFF.

The genes are TRBV10-3 and TRBJ2-2, with 10 nucleotides matching TRBD2. The germline gives CDR1 ENHRY, CDR2 SYGVKD. J was trimmed by 2 bases and V by 6 bases; bases with no gene match: 9. This CDR3 spans 17 amino acids. CDR3 in amino acids: CAIRPTASGSNTGELFF. As DNA, the CDR3 is TGTGCCATCAGGCCAACTGCTAGCGGGAGTAACACCGGGGAGCTGTTTTTT.

The chain combines TRBV7-3 with TRBJ2-3; TRBD2 agrees at 10 bases. The trim removed 1 base at V and 6 bases at J, leaving 13 bases unmatched. This CDR3 spans 18 amino acids. Germline values: CDR1 SGHTA, CDR2 FQGTGA. The chain's CDR3 is CASSLMAGVAGGPDTQYF. CDR3 bases: TGTGCCAGCAGCTTAATGGCCGGGGTAGCGGGGGGTCCGGATACGCAGTATTTT.

The chain combines TRBV30 with TRBJ1-1; 7 positions match TRBD1. V trimming: 7 bases; J trimming: 6 bases; junction bases outside the gene matches: 8. The CDR3 runs to 12 residues. Germline V gene data show CDR1 as GTSNPN and CDR2 as SVGIG (reference sequence). In DNA, the CDR3 is TGTGCCTACTCCCTGACAGGGTCTGAAGCTTTCTTT. Amino acids: CAYSLTGSEAFF.